This T cell receptor (beta chain) emerged from a study of shared clonotypes between healthy human individuals. Here immunoSEQ multiplex PCR was the method, and the copy in TCRdb shows in-frame clones only, minus some. This table holds roughly 1 million clones, approximately 70% found once. Trimming took 2 bases from V and 7 from J, leaving 12 bases between them. Per germline, CDR1 SGHRS and CDR2 YFSETQ. The CDR3 covers 14 residues. The chain uses TRBV5-1 and TRBJ1-4; D call uncertain. The sequence was collected from a young man in good health. Sequencing input: memory CD4+ T cells sorted from blood. Subset denoted: CD45RA-negative fraction. CDR3 protein: CASSFGMGGEKLFF. DNA for the CDR3: TGCGCCAGCAGCTTTGGGATGGGTGGTGAAAAACTGTTTTTT. The full variable domain, in which reference TRBV5-1 and TRBJ1-4 provide the parts outside the CDR3, is KAGVTQTPRYLIKTRGQQVTLSCSPISGHRSVSWYQQTPGQGLQFLFEYFSETQRNKGNFPGRFSGRQFSNSRSEMNVSTLELGDSALYLCASSFGMGGEKLFFGSGTQLSVL.